The 21 T cell receptor beta chains below all came from one sample that was sequenced in a study of T cell changes during pregnancy in multiple sclerosis. Using immunoSEQ multiplex PCR, the repertoire was profiled, and TCRdb retains in-frame clones only, with some absent. The table lists around 97,000 clones, 90% of them singletons. The sequencing used peripheral blood, collected in the second trimester of pregnancy. The receptors originated from a female donor in good health, enrolled as a control in a pregnancy study.

V and J are TRBV28 and TRBJ2-1, with 11 bases identical to TRBD2. The V gene's germline CDR1 is MDHEN and CDR2 SYDVKM. CDR3 length: 15 amino acids. J was trimmed by 5 bases and V by 4 bases; bases with no gene match: 4. CDR3 in amino acids: CASSSTSGVDNEQFF. The CDR3 DNA reads TGTGCCAGCAGTTCGACTAGCGGGGTAGACAATGAGCAGTTCTTC.

The chain combines TRBV19 with TRBJ2-3, with 13 bases lining up with TRBD2. V lost 5 bases to trimming and J lost 6 bases; unmatched junction nucleotides: 8. This CDR3 contains 16 residues. The germline V gene has CDR1 LNHDA and CDR2 SQIVND (reference sequence). The CDR3 coding sequence is TGTGCCAGTAGTCCGGGACTAGCGGGACGACGGGATACGCAGTATTTT. Encoded protein: CASSPGLAGRRDTQYF.

The chain links TRBV27 to TRBJ1-1; maybe TRBD1 (6 bases). The CDR3 has 15 amino acids. From germline, CDR1 is MNHEY and CDR2 SMNVEV (reference sequence). Trimming removed 0 bases from V and 4 bases from J, with 12 bases in between. The CDR3 sequence: CASSLSGALITEAFF. DNA of the CDR3: TGTGCCAGCAGTTTATCGGGGGCGCTGATCACTGAAGCTTTCTTT.

The chain combines TRBV6-5 with TRBJ1-1; perhaps TRBD1 as D (6 bases). The germline V and J ends were trimmed by 6 bases and 2 bases, with 13 bases remaining between them. Germline CDR1 reads MNHEY; CDR2 reads SVGAGI. The CDR3 spans 14 residues. The CDR3 here is CASSRRTVNTEAFF. For the CDR3, the DNA is TGTGCCAGCAGCCGACGGACAGTCAACACTGAAGCTTTCTTT.

The chain joins TRBV9 to TRBJ1-1, with D hard to call. CDR1 and CDR2 from the germline V gene are SGDLS and YYNGEE. CDR3 length: 16 amino acids. V gave up 0 bases and J gave up 4 bases, with 16 bases separating them. The CDR3 sequence: CASSVAIFGDATEAFF. CDR3 in DNA: TGTGCCAGCAGCGTAGCTATTTTCGGGGATGCCACTGAAGCTTTCTTT.

The rearrangement uses TRBV2 and TRBJ1-1, with a tentative D call TRBD1 (6 bases). Germline CDR1 and CDR2: SNHLY and FYNNEI. V lost 6 bases to trimming and J lost 4 bases, with 12 bases between them. The CDR3 has 13 residues. The CDR3 DNA follows: TGTGCCAGCAGGAGGGGGGGTACCACTGAAGCTTTCTTT. It is translated as CASRRGGTTEAFF.

The genes are TRBV5-1 and TRBJ2-7; TRBD1 matches 7 bases. The length of the CDR3 is 18 residues. CDR1 is SGHRS and CDR2 is YFSETQ in the germline V gene. With V trimmed by 0 bases and J by 0 bases, 12 bases remained unmatched. In DNA form, the CDR3 reads TGCGCCAGCAGCTTGGAGGAGTCAAGGGGGCAAGGCTCCTACGAGCAGTACTTC. Its translation: CASSLEESRGQGSYEQYF.

V usage is TRBV7-9 and J usage is TRBJ2-7; D may be TRBD2 (7 bases). V was cut by 4 bases and J by 4 bases, with 17 bases left in between. From germline, CDR1 is SEHNR and CDR2 FQNEAQ (reference sequence). CDR3 size: 15 residues. In DNA form, the CDR3 reads TGTGCCAGCAGCTCGTGGGGGCGGGGGACTTACGAGCAGTACTTC. It yields the protein CASSSWGRGTYEQYF.

The rearrangement joins TRBV4-1 to TRBJ1-2; TRBD1 aligns across 7 bases. Germline V lookup: CDR1 MGHRA, CDR2 YSYEKL. This CDR3 contains 15 residues. The V segment lost 0 bases and the J segment 2 bases; nucleotides outside the gene matches: 3. This CDR3 is CASSQEATGNYGYTF. The CDR3 DNA reads TGCGCCAGCAGCCAAGAGGCGACAGGGAACTATGGCTACACCTTC.

The CDR3 region is CASSPDRSMYYGYTF. The CDR3 coding sequence is TGTGCCAGCAGCCCGGACAGGAGTATGTACTATGGCTACACCTTC. V and J are TRBV5-4 and TRBJ1-2; TRBD1 aligns across 7 bases. Germline V gives CDR1 SGHNT, CDR2 YYREEE (reference sequence). The CDR3 is made up of 15 amino acids. V was pared by 4 bases and J by 3 bases, with 9 bases of the junction left unmatched.

The chain combines TRBV2 with TRBJ1-3; D is perhaps TRBD1 (5 bases). CDR1 and CDR2 (germline): SNHLY, FYNNEI. The CDR3 spans 14 residues. Trimming stripped 7 bases from V and 2 bases from J, with 12 bases between. In DNA, the CDR3 is TGTGCCAGCAATCAACGACAGCCTGGAAACACCATATATTTT. Its protein is CASNQRQPGNTIYF.

A few counts support this clone. The chain has TRBV19 and TRBJ1-1, with 9 bases that match TRBD1. Germline V gene sequence: CDR1 LNHDA, CDR2 SQIVND (reference sequence). V shed 10 bases, J shed 6 bases, and the junction held 6 bases outside the gene matches. This CDR3 has 12 amino acids. CDR3 amino acids: CAIRDREAEAFF. For the CDR3, the DNA is TGTGCCATCCGGGACAGGGAAGCTGAAGCTTTCTTT.

The chain carries TRBV11-2 and TRBJ2-7; D is uncertain. The V end was cut by 2 bases, the J end by 5 bases, with 4 bases between. CDR3 length equals 11 residues. Germline V gene data show CDR1 as SGHAT and CDR2 as FQNNGV. CDR3 sequence: CASSLWHEQYF. The CDR3 DNA sequence: TGTGCCAGCAGCTTATGGCACGAGCAGTACTTC. The entire variable domain, with the rest obtained from reference TRBV11-2 and TRBJ2-7, is as follows: EAGVAQSPRYKIIEKRQSVAFWCNPISGHATLYWYQQILGQGPKLLIQFQNNGVVDDSQLPKDRFSAERLKGVDSTLKIQPAKLEDSAVYLCASSLWHEQYFGPGTRLTVT.

Of note for this clone: Additional DNA sequences in this sample encode the identical CDR3. V usage is TRBV7-9 and J usage is TRBJ1-2; the D gene is possibly TRBD1 (6 bases). Germline values: CDR1 SEHNR, CDR2 FQNEAQ (reference sequence). The CDR3 sequence is 13 residues long. Between the trimmed V and J ends, which lost 6 bases and 2 bases, there was a span of 10 bases. This chain's CDR3 is CASSGQLNYGYTF. The CDR3 region has the DNA TGTGCCAGCAGTGGACAGTTGAACTATGGCTACACCTTC.

This chain connects TRBV21-1 to TRBJ1-2. TRBV21-1 is a documented pseudogene. The CDR3 is made up of 14 amino acids. The CDR3 reads CASSKEGGYYGYTF. CDR3 DNA sequence: TGTGCCAGCAGCAAAGAAGGCGGATACTATGGCTACACCTTC.

The chain combines TRBV10-1 with TRBJ1-1; 8 bases line up with TRBD1. The CDR3 spans 15 residues. With 3 bases clipped from V and 5 bases from J, the junction kept 8 bases outside the gene matches. CDR1 is WNHNN, CDR2 SYGVQD, per germline (reference sequence). CDR3 region: CASSDQDRAVTEAFF. CDR3 bases: TGCGCCAGCAGTGACCAGGACAGGGCAGTGACTGAAGCTTTCTTT.

The gene calls are TRBV2 and TRBJ2-2; the D gene is possibly TRBD1 (5 bases). The germline V and J ends were trimmed by 4 bases and 4 bases, with 19 bases remaining between them. The V gene's germline CDR1 is SNHLY and CDR2 FYNNEI. The CDR3 is 17 residues long. The CDR3 loop is CASSVLPTGGATGELFF. The CDR3 DNA reads TGTGCCAGCAGTGTGCTACCAACAGGTGGGGCCACCGGGGAGCTGTTTTTT.

A single count supports this clone. The V call is TRBV7-7, the J call TRBJ2-1; D gene uncertain. V was cut by 6 bases and J by 9 bases, with 12 bases left in between. This CDR3 has 12 residues. Looked up from germline, CDR1 is SSHAT and CDR2 is FNYEAQ (reference sequence). CDR3 coding DNA: TGTGCCAGCAGTCAAGAGGTCGGTGAGCAGTTCTTC. This gives the protein CASSQEVGEQFF.

The rearrangement links TRBV5-1 to TRBJ1-6; the D is unclear. V lost 0 bases and J 4 bases, leaving 11 bases between the germline ends. CDR1 SGHRS and CDR2 YFSETQ come from the germline V gene. The CDR3 contains 16 residues. The CDR3 spells CASSLDGRNYNSPLHF. The CDR3 DNA reads as TGCGCCAGCAGCTTGGACGGCAGGAATTATAATTCACCCCTCCACTTT. The entire variable domain, with the rest obtained from reference TRBV5-1 and TRBJ1-6, is as follows: KAGVTQTPRYLIKTRGQQVTLSCSPISGHRSVSWYQQTPGQGLQFLFEYFSETQRNKGNFPGRFSGRQFSNSRSEMNVSTLELGDSALYLCASSLDGRNYNSPLHFGNGTRLTVT.

This chain uses TRBV28 with TRBJ2-2, with a tentative D call TRBD2 (5 bases). Between the trimmed V and J ends, which lost 8 bases and 5 bases, there was a span of 15 bases. CDR1 MDHEN and CDR2 SYDVKM come from the germline V gene. This CDR3 contains 14 residues. CDR3 loop: CASALVTGTGELFF. CDR3 bases: TGTGCCAGCGCCCTGGTCACGGGGACCGGGGAGCTGTTTTTT.

The chain is built from TRBV2 and TRBJ2-1; 10 bases agree with TRBD2. Losses at the gene ends were 6 bases for V and 8 bases for J; bases not matched to a gene: 10. The CDR3 runs to 15 residues. Germline lookup yields CDR1 SNHLY and CDR2 FYNNEI. The CDR3 DNA sequence: TGTGCCAGCAGAGTGGTAGCGGGGGGATTGCATGAGCAGTTCTTC. It encodes CASRVVAGGLHEQFF.